The 25 T cell receptor beta chains in this list originate from one sample, sequenced in a study of T-cell memory formation after mild COVID-19. MiXCR was run by TCRdb on the 5' RACE reads, yielding one entry per CDR3 protein. The sample has around 29,000 distinct CDR3 sequences, about 12% seen once. Sequences were obtained from PBMCs or a T cell subset sorted from them (not recorded which). These receptors came from an adult woman who had mild COVID-19 (a few samples of this study predate the infection). Cell type and time point are not known.

This clonotype has a count of ten or more. The V call is TRBV6-5, the J call TRBJ2-7, with a tentative D call TRBD2 (6 bases). Germline loops: CDR1 MNHEY, CDR2 SVGAGI. Trimming left V 4 bases short and J 4 bases short, with 17 bases between. The CDR3 runs 15 residues. CDR3 nucleotides: TGTGCCAGCAGTTTCGGGCAGGAGGGTCCGTACGAGCAGTACTTC. Translation gives CASSFGQEGPYEQYF.

In its sample, this clonotype was seen many times. The chain has TRBV20-1 and TRBJ1-1; 10 bases fit TRBD1. V lost 4 bases to trimming and J lost 4 bases; unmatched junction nucleotides: 6. This CDR3 comprises 14 residues. Germline V CDR1 and CDR2: DFQATT, SNEGSKA (reference sequence). This CDR3 is CSAKTGGSVTEAFF. The CDR3 nucleotides are TGCAGTGCTAAGACAGGGGGCTCGGTCACTGAAGCTTTCTTT.

CDR3 nucleotides: TGTGCCAGCAGTTACTCGTTATGGGGACAGCTCCCCTACAATGAGCAGTTCTTC. It yields the protein CASSYSLWGQLPYNEQFF. The chain is built from TRBV6-5 and TRBJ2-1; 7 bases line up with TRBD1. There are 18 residues in the CDR3. CDR1 is MNHEY, CDR2 SVGAGI, per germline. The ends lost 0 bases at V and 2 bases at J; junction bases unmatched: 10.

This clonotype was seen many times. The V and J genes are TRBV2 and TRBJ2-7; TRBD2 agrees at 12 bases. Germline CDR1 SNHLY, CDR2 FYNNEI. The CDR3 spans 14 residues. V was pared by 7 bases and J by 3 bases, with 4 bases of the junction left unmatched. This CDR3 reads CASKLAGGLYEQYF. The CDR3, as DNA: TGTGCCAGCAAACTAGCGGGGGGCCTCTACGAGCAGTACTTC.

This clonotype showed up many times. The CDR3 region is CATSEAAVREQYF. For the CDR3, the DNA is TGTGCCACCAGTGAGGCTGCGGTTAGGGAGCAGTACTTC. The V and J genes are TRBV24-1 and TRBJ2-7; D remains unclear. CDR3 length: 13 residues. The germline gives CDR1 KGHDR, CDR2 SFDVKD. The ends were cut back, 4 bases at V and 7 bases at J, with 13 bases in the middle.

Note on this clonotype: A read error is possible here, since a much larger clone lies one base away. The chain has TRBV7-8 and TRBJ2-7, with 9 bases fitting TRBD2. The CDR3 is made up of 13 amino acids. Germline CDR1 reads SGHVS; CDR2 reads FQNEAQ. The CDR3 DNA follows: TGTGACAGCAGCTGGGGACTAGCTTACGAGCAGTACTTC. It is translated as CDSSWGLAYEQYF.

The table lists this clonotype with many counts. J is TRBJ2-7 and V is TRBV5-1, with D unclear. The CDR3 is made up of 14 amino acids. Trimming removed 0 bases from V and 2 bases from J, with 9 bases in between. Germline CDR1 is SGHRS and CDR2 is YFSETQ. CDR3 loop: CASSLDGNPYEQYF. The DNA of the CDR3 is TGCGCCAGCAGCTTGGACGGAAACCCCTACGAGCAGTACTTC.

This clonotype came up many times. This rearrangement joins TRBV11-2 to TRBJ2-1, with TRBD2 matching 8 bases. Trimming removed 6 bases from V and 4 bases from J; junction bases left unmatched: 8. CDR3 length: 15 residues. The germline V gene encodes CDR1 SGHAT and CDR2 FQNNGV. The CDR3: CASRQLAEQYNEQFF. The CDR3 region has the DNA TGTGCCAGCAGACAACTAGCGGAACAATACAATGAGCAGTTCTTC.

This clonotype was picked up many times. The rearrangement uses TRBV24-1 and TRBJ1-4, with a tentative D call TRBD1 (5 bases). CDR1 and CDR2 from the germline V gene are KGHDR and SFDVKD. CDR3 length equals 15 residues. Trimming took off 2 bases at V and 8 bases at J, with 14 bases between the two ends. The CDR3 here is CATSDSRARDEKLFF. The CDR3 coding sequence is TGTGCCACCAGTGATTCCCGCGCCAGGGACGAAAAACTGTTTTTT.

In this sample, this clonotype turned up many times. V and J are TRBV19 and TRBJ2-7; D possibly corresponds to TRBD2 (6 bases). The CDR3 is 15 amino acids. Germline V gene sequence: CDR1 LNHDA, CDR2 SQIVND (reference sequence). Between the trimmed V and J ends, which lost 1 base and 2 bases, there was a span of 12 bases. The CDR3 protein is CASSIGSAGTYEQYF. The DNA of the CDR3 is TGTGCCAGTAGTATAGGTTCGGCGGGAACCTACGAGCAGTACTTC.

This clonotype was detected many times. The rearrangement joins TRBV18 to TRBJ1-1; D gene uncertain. Trimming pared 4 bases from V and 0 bases from J, leaving 6 bases between. Germline V gene lookup returns CDR1 KGHSH and CDR2 LQKENI. The length of the CDR3 is 13 residues. As DNA, the CDR3 is TGTGCCAGCTCACAGGAAATGAACACTGAAGCTTTCTTT. Translating gives CASSQEMNTEAFF.

This clonotype showed up many times. J is TRBJ2-5 and V is TRBV15, with D unclear. Looked up from germline, CDR1 is LNHNV and CDR2 is YYDKDF (reference sequence). The V and J ends lost 4 bases and 2 bases respectively, with 5 bases between them. CDR3 length: 12 residues. This CDR3 reads CATSTVQETQYF. The CDR3 nucleotides are TGTGCCACCAGCACAGTTCAAGAGACCCAGTACTTC. Complete variable domain (other parts from reference TRBV15 and TRBJ2-5): DAMVIQNPRYQVTQFGKPVTLSCSQTLNHNVMYWYQQKSSQAPKLLFHYYDKDFNNEADTPDNFQSRRPNTSFCFLDIRSPGLGDTAMYLCATSTVQETQYFGPGTRLLVL.

In its sample, this clonotype was seen many times. The rearrangement joins TRBV20-1 to TRBJ2-2, with 9 bases identical to TRBD2. J gave up 6 bases and V 0 bases, and 2 bases lay outside the gene matches. CDR3 length: 14 residues. The V gene's germline CDR1 is DFQATT and CDR2 SNEGSKA (reference sequence). CDR3 bases: TGCAGTGCTAGAGATGGCGGGGGGGCCGGGGAGCTGTTTTTT. Its translation is CSARDGGGAGELFF.

This clonotype was counted ten times or more. Here the CDR3 reads CASSPSGINQPQHF. CDR3 DNA: TGTGCCAGCTCACCATCAGGGATCAATCAGCCCCAGCATTTT. The chain combines TRBV18 with TRBJ1-5, with a possible D match to TRBD1 (5 bases). Trimming cost V 2 bases and J 3 bases, with 8 bases left between them. The CDR3 runs to 14 residues. Germline assignment: CDR1 KGHSH and CDR2 LQKENI.

The chain recombines TRBV7-8 with TRBJ2-5; no clear D. The CDR3 spans 15 residues. Germline CDR1 is SGHVS and CDR2 is FQNEAQ. Trimming took off 2 bases at V and 7 bases at J, with 17 bases between the two ends. Written as DNA, the CDR3 is TGTGCCAGCAGCTTACTGGACCCAAGGGAAATGACCCAGTACTTC. Translated: CASSLLDPREMTQYF. Variable domain in full (rest from reference TRBV7-8 and TRBJ2-5): GAGVSQSPRYKVAKRGQDVALRCDPISGHVSLFWYQQALGQGPEFLTYFQNEAQLDKSGLPSDRFFAERPEGSVSTLKIQRTQQEDSAVYLCASSLLDPREMTQYFGPGTRLLVL.

CDR3 protein: CASSPHQRSHAPGTQYF. CDR3 nucleotides: TGTGCCAGCAGTCCACATCAGCGGAGCCATGCCCCCGGTACGCAGTATTTT. This rearrangement joins TRBV12-3 or TRBV12-4 to TRBJ2-3; TRBD2 might be the D (5 bases). V was pared by 5 bases and J by 8 bases, with 26 bases between. CDR3 length equals 17 residues.

This clonotype has at least ten counts. The chain combines TRBV5-5 with TRBJ2-3; TRBD1 aligns across 8 bases. The CDR3 consists of 15 residues. The germline CDR1 and CDR2 sequences are SGHKS and YYEKEE (reference sequence). V dropped 0 bases and J dropped 7; count of bases not matched to a gene: 7. The CDR3 protein is CASSLGFDRGNTQYF. The CDR3 DNA sequence: TGTGCCAGCAGCTTGGGCTTCGACAGGGGAAATACGCAGTATTTT.

At least ten counts were recorded for this clonotype. This rearrangement joins TRBV18 to TRBJ1-1, with TRBD1 as a possible D gene (6 bases). V dropped 3 bases and J dropped 8 bases, with 10 bases sitting between them. Germline assignment: CDR1 KGHSH and CDR2 LQKENI. CDR3 length equals 12 residues. The CDR3 nucleotides read TGTGCCAGCTCACCCGGGACACCAGAAGCTTTCTTT. Translated: CASSPGTPEAFF.

This clonotype was recorded many times. The chain combines TRBV5-1 with TRBJ2-6, with unresolved D. CDR1 and CDR2 from the germline V gene are SGHRS and YFSETQ. The CDR3 length is 16 residues. Trimming removed 0 bases from V and 5 bases from J, with 12 bases in between. The CDR3 nucleotides are TGCGCCAGCAGCTTGGAGTCGGTGCGGAGGGCCAACGTCCTGACTTTC. It translates to CASSLESVRRANVLTF.

Ten or more counts support this clonotype. This chain joins TRBV7-9 and TRBJ2-7; TRBD1 matches at 11 bases. Germline V CDR1 and CDR2: SEHNR, FQNEAQ (reference sequence). The CDR3 runs to 17 residues. V was pared by 4 bases and J by 2 bases, with 10 bases of the junction left unmatched. CDR3 in amino acids: CASSSRTGGITTYEQYF. CDR3 sequence (DNA): TGTGCCAGCAGCTCCCGGACAGGGGGCATTACTACCTACGAGCAGTACTTC.

V usage is TRBV5-1 and J usage is TRBJ1-2; TRBD1 might be the D (5 bases). The CDR3 extends over 15 amino acids. V was trimmed by 1 base and J by 6 bases, leaving 16 bases between them. Germline CDR1 reads SGHRS; CDR2 reads YFSETQ. In nucleotides, the CDR3 is TGCGCCAGCAGCTTGTCACAGGTCAACCCCCATGGCTACACCTTC. It yields the protein CASSLSQVNPHGYTF.

The genes are TRBV15 and TRBJ2-1, with 10 nucleotides matching TRBD2. Germline-derived CDR1 and CDR2 are LNHNV and YYDKDF (reference sequence). The CDR3 extends over 16 amino acids. Trimming cost V 1 base and J 6 bases; bases outside gene matches: 6. The CDR3 bases are TGTGCCACCAGCAGAGGGGACACTAGCGGGGCCAATGAGCAGTTCTTC. Protein sequence: CATSRGDTSGANEQFF.

This clonotype was counted at least ten times. The chain couples TRBV2 to TRBJ2-7; 9 nucleotides agree with TRBD1. The CDR3 extends over 16 amino acids. Germline CDR1 reads SNHLY; CDR2 reads FYNNEI. After removal of 4 bases from V and 2 bases from J, the junction contained 9 bases not matched to a gene. The DNA for the CDR3 is TGTGCCAGCAGTGGACAGGGCGGACAGGGGACCTACGAGCAGTACTTC. This translates into CASSGQGGQGTYEQYF.

This clonotype is medium-sized within its sample. V usage is TRBV3-1 and J usage is TRBJ1-1; a possible D gene is TRBD1 (5 bases). The CDR3 contains 11 residues. Germline values: CDR1 LGHDT, CDR2 YNNKEL (reference sequence). V dropped 7 bases and J dropped 4 bases, with 7 bases sitting between them. The DNA of the CDR3 is TGTGCCAGCATTGGGGGCACTGAAGCTTTCTTT. Its translation: CASIGGTEAFF.

The V gene is TRBV5-1, the J gene TRBJ1-1; perhaps TRBD1 as D (5 bases). Germline values: CDR1 SGHRS, CDR2 YFSETQ. V dropped 0 bases and J dropped 0 bases, with 9 bases sitting between them. The CDR3 consists of 15 residues. Written as DNA, the CDR3 is TGCGCCAGCAGCTTGGAACGGGGGATGAACACTGAAGCTTTCTTT. Encoded protein: CASSLERGMNTEAFF.